This T cell receptor beta chain appears in the sequencing data of a study of CD8 T cells in Susac syndrome. Control patients had untreated stable or active relapsing-remitting multiple sclerosis by revised McDonald criteria. Random hexamers were used to reverse transcribe the RNA input (roughly 0.5 to 1 ug). An immunoSEQ multiplex PCR amplified TCR beta CDR3 over 54 Vbeta and 13 Jbeta. TCRdb called the immunoSEQ multiplex PCR reads again in MiXCR, with one record for every CDR3 protein. This sample has over 350,000 distinct CDR3 sequences, with approximately 85% found just once. The germline V gene has CDR1 GTSNPN and CDR2 SVGIG (reference sequence). The V segment lost 2 bases and the J segment 8 bases; nucleotides outside the gene matches: 8. CDR3 length: 13 amino acids.

This clonotype originated in a human donor with multiple sclerosis. The chain is built from TRBV30 and TRBJ1-1, with 7 bases fitting TRBD1. Source material: CD8+ T cells from PBMCs. CDR3 DNA sequence: TGTGCCTGGAGTTCAACAGGGGAGGGGGAAGCTTTCTTT. It encodes CAWSSTGEGEAFF.